This TCR beta chain was captured in a study of control samples from healthy donors and cancer patients. The method was immunoSEQ multiplex PCR; TCRdb's version includes in-frame clones alone and lacks a portion of them. The profile shows just over 150,000 clones, over 90% of them singletons. The CDR3 sequence is 16 residues long. V lost 1 base and J lost 1, with 11 bases in between. The germline V gene encodes CDR1 MGHDK and CDR2 SYGVNS. The chain uses TRBV25-1 and TRBJ2-1; D is perhaps TRBD1 or TRBD2 (5 bases each). This clonotype was sampled from a man between 50 and 59 years old in good health. Input material: blood. The CDR3 coding sequence is TGTGCCAGCAGTGAATTAGGTGGGGGTTCCTACAATGAGCAGTTCTTC. It specifies CASSELGGGSYNEQFF.